The T cell receptor beta chain described here comes from a study of PD-1 blockade in classical Hodgkin lymphoma. Study overall: It was nivolumab at 3 mg/kg, given intravenously every 2 weeks, that patients received. Study observations and caveats: The study found complete responders had baseline diversity similar to newly diagnosed patients. TCR diversity rose significantly by C4D1 in CD4+ but not CD8+ cells. Newly diagnosed patients had baseline TCR diversity that was reportedly lower than that of healthy donors.

Measured with immunoSEQ multiplex PCR; TCRdb has only the in-frame clones, and not every one. The sample gives some 96,000 clones, 75% to 90% of which show up once; 10% to 15% is in the top ten. On this clone itself: The antigen remains unidentified.

CDR1 is MNHEY, CDR2 SVGAGI, per germline. The V gene end was trimmed by 6 bases and the J gene end by 3 bases; junction bases not matched to a gene: 8. This CDR3 is built from 15 residues. The patients all showed relapse after autologous stem cell transplantation, while their brentuximab vedotin exposure varied. This chain connects TRBV6-5 to TRBJ2-3; 8 bases agree with TRBD2. Sequencing used peripheral blood mononuclear cells (PBMCs), obtained at baseline. This TCR was sampled from a human donor with classical Hodgkin lymphoma. CDR3 bases: TGTGCCAGCAGGCCCTCTGGCGGGAGGACAGATACGCAGTATTTT. Protein sequence: CASRPSGGRTDTQYF.